The 19 T cell receptor beta chains presented below share a single source sample, sequenced in a study of T cell changes during pregnancy in multiple sclerosis. The method was immunoSEQ multiplex PCR; TCRdb's version includes in-frame clones alone and lacks a portion of them. The repertoire includes around 30,000 clones, around 91% of them detected once, and roughly 0.6% sits in the top ten. Sample: CD4+ T cells from peripheral blood mononuclear cells, taken in the third trimester of pregnancy. The receptors were sampled from a female donor in good health, enrolled as a control in a pregnancy study.

V and J are TRBV29-1 and TRBJ1-1; D is perhaps TRBD1 (6 bases). CDR1 is SQVTM and CDR2 is ANQGSEA in the germline V gene. V shed 6 bases and J shed 0 bases, with 11 bases lying between them. This CDR3 has 13 amino acids. CDR3 DNA sequence: TGCAGCGTGGCGGACAGCCTGAACACTGAAGCTTTCTTT. Translated, it gives CSVADSLNTEAFF.

This sequence joins TRBV7-6 and TRBJ1-1; D may be TRBD1 (6 bases). V dropped 1 base and J dropped 0 bases, with 9 bases sitting between them. This CDR3 has 15 residues. Germline lookup yields CDR1 SGHVS and CDR2 FNYEAQ. This CDR3 is CASSLDGQMNTEAFF. CDR3 sequence (DNA): TGTGCCAGCAGCTTAGATGGACAGATGAACACTGAAGCTTTCTTT.

The rearrangement links TRBV14 to TRBJ2-5; D may be TRBD2 (6 bases). The CDR3 runs 14 residues. The V end was cut by 2 bases, the J end by 7 bases, with 14 bases between. The germline gives CDR1 SGHDN, CDR2 FVKESK. The CDR3 reads CASSQNIAGGTQYF. CDR3 coding DNA: TGTGCCAGCAGCCAAAATATTGCCGGGGGGACCCAGTACTTC.

The CDR3 loop reads CASSELREKLFF. The CDR3 DNA reads TGTGCCAGCAGTGAACTGAGAGAAAAACTGTTTTTT. The V and J genes are TRBV6-1 and TRBJ1-4; D is uncertain. V lost 2 bases to trimming and J lost 8 bases, with 6 bases between them. Germline V gene sequence: CDR1 MNHNS, CDR2 SASEGT. This CDR3 region has 12 residues.

This sequence joins TRBV6-5 and TRBJ2-1; perhaps TRBD2 as D (6 bases). Germline loops: CDR1 MNHEY, CDR2 SVGAGI. The CDR3 totals 14 residues. With 6 bases removed from V and 10 bases from J, the gap between germline ends came to 19 bases. In nucleotides, the CDR3 is TGTGCCAGCAGACTAGCCCGGAGCCCTGGAGAGCAGTTCTTC. Translated, it gives CASRLARSPGEQFF.

The chain employs TRBV7-9 and TRBJ2-1; perhaps TRBD1 as D (6 bases). The CDR3 has 13 residues. Germline V gene sequence: CDR1 SEHNR, CDR2 FQNEAQ (reference sequence). The V end lost 0 bases, the J end lost 6 bases, and 6 bases lay between the germline ends. The CDR3 here is CASSLAGGNEQFF. The CDR3 DNA follows: TGTGCCAGCAGCTTAGCAGGGGGCAATGAGCAGTTCTTC.

This chain uses TRBV7-2 with TRBJ1-1; 10 bases map to TRBD1. The CDR3 extends over 15 amino acids. V trimming: 5 bases; J trimming: 5 bases; junction bases outside the gene matches: 8. Germline V gene sequence: CDR1 SGHTA, CDR2 FQGNSA. In DNA, the CDR3 is TGTGCCAGCAGCATGACAGGGGGCTTGGGAACTGAAGCTTTCTTT. It is translated as CASSMTGGLGTEAFF. Complete variable domain (other parts from reference TRBV7-2 and TRBJ1-1): GAGVSQSPSNKVTEKGKDVELRCDPISGHTALYWYRQSLGQGLEFLIYFQGNSAPDKSGLPSDRFSAERTGGSVSTLTIQRTQQEDSAVYLCASSMTGGLGTEAFFGQGTRLTVV.

The chain has TRBV6-5 and TRBJ2-7, with 8 bases aligning to TRBD1. There are 14 residues in the CDR3. Germline CDR1 and CDR2: MNHEY and SVGAGI. J lost 3 bases, V lost 6 bases, and 7 bases had no gene match. CDR3 amino acids: CASRIGTGLYEQYF. CDR3 DNA: TGTGCCAGCAGAATCGGGACAGGACTCTACGAGCAGTACTTC.

As regards this clone: An end of the junction does not agree with germline; a read error may underlie this. The chain is built from TRBV10-3 and TRBJ2-2; 7 nucleotides agree with TRBD1. The germline V gene encodes CDR1 ENHRY and CDR2 SYGVKD. The CDR3 has 14 residues. The CDR3 nucleotides are TGTGCCATCAGCGGGACAGTGAACGCCGGGGAGCTGTTTTTT. It specifies CAISGTVNAGELFF.

By frequency in the sample, this clone is medium-sized. The chain employs TRBV7-2 and TRBJ1-5; TRBD1 agrees at 10 bases. The germline V gene has CDR1 SGHTA and CDR2 FQGNSA. The V gene end was trimmed by 5 bases and the J gene end by 4 bases; junction bases not matched to a gene: 2. CDR3 length: 14 residues. DNA of the CDR3: TGTGCCAGCAGCCGGACAGGGGGAAATCAGCCCCAGCATTTT. Encoded protein: CASSRTGGNQPQHF.

This chain links TRBV21-1 with TRBJ1-5. TRBV21-1 has pseudogene status. The CDR3 is 16 residues long. The CDR3 nucleotides are TGTGCCAGCAGATTGCACGGGCGAGGGATACGTCAGCCCCAGCATTTT. Protein sequence: CASRLHGRGIRQPQHF.

J is TRBJ1-1 and V is TRBV30; no clear D. This CDR3 comprises 12 residues. V dropped 1 base and J dropped 10 bases, with 13 bases sitting between them. Germline V CDR1 and CDR2: GTSNPN, SVGIG (reference sequence). CDR3 coding DNA: TGTGCCTGGAGTGGACGGAACCGGGGAGCTTTCTTT. Translated: CAWSGRNRGAFF.

V usage is TRBV6-1 and J usage is TRBJ2-7; D ambiguous. The CDR3 has 12 residues. Germline-derived CDR1 and CDR2 are MNHNS and SASEGT. Deletions cut 2 bases from V and 6 bases from J, with 8 bases between. The CDR3 loop is CASSELNGEQYF. Here the CDR3 DNA reads TGTGCCAGCAGTGAACTAAACGGCGAGCAGTACTTC.

This chain uses TRBV6-1 with TRBJ1-3, with 9 bases lining up with TRBD1. The CDR3 has 15 amino acids. Unmatched junction bases numbered 4, after V lost 7 bases and J lost 0 bases. CDR1 MNHNS and CDR2 SASEGT come from the germline V gene. CDR3 sequence: CASKGQGTSGNTIYF. CDR3 nucleotide sequence: TGTGCCAGCAAAGGACAGGGGACCTCTGGAAACACCATATATTTT.

The chain uses TRBV30 and TRBJ2-3; 8 bases line up with TRBD2. The CDR3 runs 15 residues. Germline trimming cut 0 bases from V and 2 bases from J; bases unmatched to any gene: 4. The germline V gene encodes CDR1 GTSNPN and CDR2 SVGIG (reference sequence). CDR3 amino acids: CAWSVTSGFTDTQYF. In DNA, the CDR3 is TGTGCCTGGAGTGTAACTAGCGGTTTCACAGATACGCAGTATTTT.

This chain connects TRBV11-3 to TRBJ2-2; 8 bases line up with TRBD2. The germline V gene has CDR1 SGHNT and CDR2 YENEEA. CDR3 length: 14 amino acids. J gave up 0 bases and V 8 bases, and 2 bases lay outside the gene matches. CDR3 in DNA: TGTGCCAGCCAGCGGGGGACGAACACCGGGGAGCTGTTTTTT. This gives the protein CASQRGTNTGELFF.

This clone was counted once. The rearrangement links TRBV20-1 to TRBJ2-1; D not certain. Germline loops: CDR1 DFQATT, CDR2 SNEGSKA (reference sequence). The CDR3 is 11 amino acids. V was clipped by 0 bases and J by 9 bases, with 6 bases between them. The CDR3 region is CSARDYTEQFF. DNA for the CDR3: TGCAGTGCTAGAGACTATACTGAGCAGTTCTTC.

The rearrangement uses TRBV11-1 and TRBJ2-1, with 10 bases fitting TRBD1. This CDR3 contains 15 residues. V was pared by 4 bases and J by 3 bases, with 3 bases of the junction left unmatched. CDR1 and CDR2 (germline): SGHAT, FQDESV (reference sequence). The CDR3 spells CASSYGQGDYNEQFF. CDR3 nucleotides: TGTGCCAGCAGCTACGGACAGGGGGACTACAATGAGCAGTTCTTC. The whole variable domain, filled in from reference TRBV11-1 and TRBJ2-1, reads EAEVAQSPRYKITEKSQAVAFWCDPISGHATLYWYRQILGQGPELLVQFQDESVVDDSQLPKDRFSAERLKGVDSTLKIQPAELGDSAMYLCASSYGQGDYNEQFFGPGTRLTVL.

V gene TRBV11-3 combines with J gene TRBJ1-4, with D perhaps matching TRBD1 (6 bases). The CDR3 runs to 14 residues. Germline CDR1 is SGHNT and CDR2 is YENEEA. V lost 5 bases and J 8 bases, leaving 15 bases between the germline ends. The CDR3 DNA reads as TGTGCCAGCAGCAACCGGGCCCAGGGGGAAAAACTGTTTTTT. Its protein is CASSNRAQGEKLFF.